These T cell receptor beta chains were read from a single sample in a study of blood T cells in healthy people across ages. TCRdb called the 5' RACE reads again in MiXCR, with one record for every CDR3 protein. The repertoire holds about 730,000 distinct CDR3 sequences, with more than 40% as singletons. Sequenced input: blood. The source of these receptors is an older woman in good health. Both conserved end residues are part of each CDR3. D genes are given only for firm matches. Not every row has a clone size; where given, it reads once, few, many or a size class.

V gene: TRBV4-1; clone size: NA; D gene: NA; J gene: TRBJ2-7; CDR3 protein: CASSQGLEGDEQYF; CDR3 DNA: TGCGCCAGCAGCCAAGGACTAGAAGGGGACGAGCAGTACTTC
V gene: TRBV20-1; clone size: NA; D gene: TRBD2; J gene: TRBJ2-7; CDR3 protein: CSASKVTSGGNEQYF; CDR3 DNA: TGCAGTGCTAGTAAGGTGACTAGCGGAGGAAACGAGCAGTACTTC
V gene: TRBV15; clone size: NA; D gene: NA; J gene: TRBJ2-7; CDR3 protein: CATSRDPGDFYEQYF; CDR3 DNA: TGTGCCACCAGCAGAGATCCGGGCGACTTCTACGAGCAGTACTTC
V gene: TRBV20-1; clone size: few; D gene: NA; J gene: TRBJ1-2; CDR3 protein: CSVRNYGYTF; CDR3 DNA: TGCAGTGTAAGAAACTATGGCTACACCTTC
V gene: TRBV9; clone size: NA; D gene: TRBD2; J gene: TRBJ2-1; CDR3 protein: CASSVDSGGRNEQFF; CDR3 DNA: TGTGCCAGCAGCGTAGATTCGGGGGGACGAAATGAGCAGTTCTTC
V gene: TRBV12-3/TRBV12-4; clone size: NA; D gene: TRBD1; J gene: TRBJ2-5; CDR3 protein: CASSLYGQGWETQYF; CDR3 DNA: TGTGCCAGCAGTTTATACGGACAGGGCTGGGAGACCCAGTACTTC
V gene: TRBV11-2; clone size: few; D gene: NA; J gene: TRBJ2-5; CDR3 protein: CASSPELGTQYF; CDR3 DNA: TGTGCCAGCAGCCCCGAATTAGGGACCCAGTACTTC
V gene: TRBV3-1; clone size: NA; D gene: TRBD2; J gene: TRBJ2-2; CDR3 protein: CASSQEWRGGHTGELFF; CDR3 DNA: TGTGCCAGCAGCCAAGAGTGGCGGGGGGGCCACACCGGGGAGCTGTTTTTT
V gene: TRBV7-3; clone size: NA; D gene: TRBD1; J gene: TRBJ2-1; CDR3 protein: CASSSTQGVYDEQFF; CDR3 DNA: TGTGCCAGCAGCTCCACACAGGGGGTCTACGATGAGCAGTTCTTC
V gene: TRBV11-2; clone size: NA; D gene: NA; J gene: TRBJ2-5; CDR3 protein: CASSFGGESGPGETQYF; CDR3 DNA: TGTGCCAGCAGCTTTGGTGGAGAGAGCGGGCCCGGGGAGACCCAGTACTTC
V gene: TRBV10-3; clone size: many; D gene: TRBD1; J gene: TRBJ1-1; CDR3 protein: CAIRGDRDPMNTEAFF; CDR3 DNA: TGTGCCATCCGGGGGGACAGGGACCCTATGAACACTGAAGCTTTCTTT
V gene: TRBV12-3/TRBV12-4; clone size: once; D gene: NA; J gene: TRBJ1-2; CDR3 protein: CASSASRNYGYTF; CDR3 DNA: TGTGCCAGCAGTGCCAGTAGGAACTATGGCTACACCTTC
V gene: TRBV14; clone size: NA; D gene: NA; J gene: TRBJ2-3; CDR3 protein: CASSQGPATHTQYF; CDR3 DNA: TGTGCCAGCAGCCAAGGTCCAGCGACCCATACGCAGTATTTT
V gene: TRBV27; clone size: once; D gene: NA; J gene: TRBJ1-5; CDR3 protein: CASSPNPGRHGQPQHF; CDR3 DNA: TGTGCCAGCAGTCCCAACCCCGGTCGCCATGGTCAGCCCCAGCATTTT
V gene: TRBV7-8; clone size: NA; D gene: TRBD2; J gene: TRBJ2-7; CDR3 protein: CATMEREFSYNEQYF; CDR3 DNA: TGTGCCACTATGGAGCGGGAGTTCTCCTACAATGAGCAGTACTTC
V gene: TRBV25-1; clone size: NA; D gene: TRBD1; J gene: TRBJ1-5; CDR3 protein: CASSGSTGDSNQPQHF; CDR3 DNA: TGTGCCAGCAGTGGTTCAACAGGGGATAGCAATCAGCCCCAGCATTTT
V gene: TRBV11-2; clone size: NA; D gene: TRBD1; J gene: TRBJ1-5; CDR3 protein: CASSVTGGGNQPQHF; CDR3 DNA: TGTGCCAGCAGCGTTACAGGGGGCGGCAATCAGCCCCAGCATTTT
V gene: TRBV6-6; clone size: NA; D gene: NA; J gene: TRBJ1-5; CDR3 protein: CASSYGVRGRSNQPQHF; CDR3 DNA: TGTGCCAGCAGTTACGGCGTCAGGGGAAGGAGCAATCAGCCCCAGCATTTT
V gene: TRBV12-3/TRBV12-4; clone size: few; D gene: TRBD2; J gene: TRBJ2-5; CDR3 protein: CASSPRLSGDETQYF; CDR3 DNA: TGTGCCAGCAGTCCCAGGCTTAGCGGGGATGAGACCCAGTACTTC
V gene: TRBV7-2; clone size: many; D gene: TRBD1; J gene: TRBJ2-1; CDR3 protein: CASRTGGTYNEQFF; CDR3 DNA: TGTGCCAGCCGGACAGGGGGCACCTACAATGAGCAGTTCTTC
V gene: TRBV6-1; clone size: NA; D gene: NA; J gene: TRBJ2-5; CDR3 protein: CASSVPNQETQYF; CDR3 DNA: TGTGCCAGCAGTGTTCCCAACCAAGAGACCCAGTACTTC
V gene: TRBV11-2; clone size: NA; D gene: NA; J gene: TRBJ1-1; CDR3 protein: CASNLGSNTEAFF; CDR3 DNA: TGTGCCAGCAATTTAGGATCGAACACTGAAGCTTTCTTT
V gene: TRBV11-1; clone size: NA; D gene: NA; J gene: TRBJ2-4; CDR3 protein: CASSLRGRSGHQYF; CDR3 DNA: TGTGCCAGCAGCTTAAGGGGGCGAAGCGGGCATCAGTACTTC
V gene: TRBV27; clone size: few; D gene: TRBD2; J gene: TRBJ2-3; CDR3 protein: CASRPRASGSTDTQYF; CDR3 DNA: TGTGCCAGCAGGCCCCGGGCTAGCGGAAGCACAGATACGCAGTATTTT
V gene: TRBV7-6; clone size: few; D gene: NA; J gene: TRBJ1-4; CDR3 protein: CASSSFGWKGDEKLFF; CDR3 DNA: TGTGCCAGCAGCTCCTTTGGGTGGAAGGGGGACGAAAAACTGTTTTTT
V gene: TRBV6-1; clone size: NA; D gene: TRBD1; J gene: TRBJ2-1; CDR3 protein: CASNRQGNSYNEQFF; CDR3 DNA: TGTGCCAGCAATCGACAGGGCAACTCCTACAATGAGCAGTTCTTC
V gene: TRBV5-1; clone size: NA; D gene: NA; J gene: TRBJ2-1; CDR3 protein: CASSWGDRYSEQFF; CDR3 DNA: TGCGCCAGCAGCTGGGGGGACAGATACAGTGAGCAGTTCTTC
V gene: TRBV7-9; clone size: NA; D gene: TRBD2; J gene: TRBJ2-1; CDR3 protein: CASSPPGLASSNEQFF; CDR3 DNA: TGTGCCAGCAGCCCGCCGGGACTAGCGTCGTCCAATGAGCAGTTCTTC